The 11 T cell receptor beta chains below all came from one sample that was sequenced in a study of blood T cell repertoires in COVID-19. Using immunoSEQ multiplex PCR, the repertoire was profiled, and TCRdb retains in-frame clones only, with some absent. Of about 62,000 clones in the sample, 75% to 90% were seen once. Material: peripheral blood. Source of these receptors: a woman of 80 years or more with acute or convalescent COVID-19.

This chain uses TRBV5-1 with TRBJ2-3; 12 nucleotides align to TRBD2. The V and J ends lost 4 bases and 7 bases, in that order; junction bases with no gene match: 10. Germline V lookup: CDR1 SGHRS, CDR2 YFSETQ. The CDR3 extends over 16 amino acids. CDR3 region: CASSQGLAGGFNTQYF. The CDR3 DNA follows: TGCGCCAGCAGCCAGGGACTAGCGGGTGGGTTCAATACGCAGTATTTT.

There are a few counts of this clone. The gene calls are TRBV7-3 and TRBJ2-5; TRBD2 is a possible D gene (6 bases). This CDR3 region has 14 residues. Trimming left V 5 bases short and J 5 bases short, with 15 bases between. Germline CDR1 reads SGHTA; CDR2 reads FQGTGA. Here the CDR3 reads CASSTTGAMETQYF. In DNA, the CDR3 is TGTGCCAGCAGCACCACGGGAGCCATGGAGACCCAGTACTTC.

The J gene is TRBJ2-2, the V gene TRBV7-2; tentatively, D is TRBD1 (5 bases). The germline gives CDR1 SGHTA, CDR2 FQGNSA. Trimming took 2 bases from V and 3 from J, leaving 7 bases between them. The CDR3 sequence is 14 residues long. The CDR3 sequence is CASSLSGYTGELFF. For the CDR3, the DNA is TGTGCCAGCAGCTTATCAGGGTACACCGGGGAGCTGTTTTTT. The entire variable domain, with the rest obtained from reference TRBV7-2 and TRBJ2-2, is as follows: GAGVSQSPSNKVTEKGKDVELRCDPISGHTALYWYRQSLGQGLEFLIYFQGNSAPDKSGLPSDRFSAERTGGSVSTLTIQRTQQEDSAVYLCASSLSGYTGELFFGEGSRLTVL.

This chain's CDR3 is CASRPGQGVLEAFF. In DNA form, the CDR3 reads TGTGCCAGCAGGCCGGGACAGGGAGTTTTAGAAGCTTTCTTT. The rearrangement uses TRBV5-5 and TRBJ1-1; the match to TRBD1 covers 9 bases. In germline, CDR1 is SGHKS, CDR2 YYEKEE (reference sequence). The CDR3 is 14 amino acids. With V trimmed by 5 bases and J by 8 bases, 10 bases remained unmatched. The complete variable domain, with remaining parts taken from reference TRBV5-5 and TRBJ1-1, reads DAGVTQSPTHLIKTRGQQVTLRCSPISGHKSVSWYQQVLGQGPQFIFQYYEKEERGRGNFPDRFSARQFPNYSSELNVNALLLGDSALYLCASRPGQGVLEAFFGQGTRLTVV.

The CDR3 DNA follows: TGTGCCAGCTCACCCGGGGGAAACCTCTACGAGCAGTACTTC. It is translated as CASSPGGNLYEQYF. This chain connects TRBV18 to TRBJ2-7, with D possibly being TRBD2 (6 bases). The CDR3 has 14 residues. CDR1 and CDR2 from the germline V gene are KGHSH and LQKENI. V lost 3 bases, J lost 3 bases, and 12 bases lay in between.

This clone was seen a handful of times. The chain links TRBV9 to TRBJ2-1; 7 nucleotides line up with TRBD2. CDR3 length: 15 amino acids. Germline V CDR1 and CDR2: SGDLS, YYNGEE. The trim removed 3 bases at V and 0 bases at J, leaving 3 bases unmatched. The CDR3 bases are TGTGCCAGCAGCGAAACTAGCGACTCCTACAATGAGCAGTTCTTC. Amino acid sequence: CASSETSDSYNEQFF.

This clone was detected a few times. The V gene is TRBV27, the J gene TRBJ1-1; D gene uncertain. Germline values: CDR1 MNHEY, CDR2 SMNVEV (reference sequence). Trimming took off 1 base at V and 5 bases at J, with 11 bases between the two ends. CDR3 size: 14 residues. The CDR3 DNA reads as TGTGCCAGCAGTTTATTGACCGCCGGGACTGAAGCTTTCTTT. Translation gives CASSLLTAGTEAFF.

The genes are TRBV7-9 and TRBJ1-3; D might be TRBD1 (6 bases). The CDR3 length is 16 residues. Trimming stripped 5 bases from V and 0 bases from J, with 14 bases between. From germline, CDR1 is SEHNR and CDR2 FQNEAQ (reference sequence). CDR3 protein: CASSLSGVSSGNTIYF. Here the CDR3 DNA reads TGTGCCAGCAGCCTATCAGGGGTTTCCTCTGGAAACACCATATATTTT.

The V and J genes are TRBV6-2 or TRBV6-3 and TRBJ2-5; the D gene is possibly TRBD2 (6 bases). The CDR3 runs 12 residues. The V and J ends lost 3 bases and 5 bases respectively, with 7 bases between them. Germline assignment: CDR1 MNHEY and CDR2 SVGEGT. CDR3 sequence: CASSYTSETQYF. The CDR3 DNA is TGTGCCAGCAGTTATACTAGCGAGACCCAGTACTTC.

In its sample, this clone was seen once. The J gene is TRBJ2-2, the V gene TRBV11-3; 9 positions match TRBD1. CDR3 length: 15 amino acids. Germline V gene sequence: CDR1 SGHNT, CDR2 YENEEA. V lost 0 bases to trimming and J lost 10 bases; unmatched junction nucleotides: 6. CDR3 coding DNA: TGTGCCAGCAGCTTAGAACAGGGGGCTAGTGAGGAGCTGTTTTTT. Residues: CASSLEQGASEELFF.

This clone has a handful of counts. The chain joins TRBV9 to TRBJ1-2; TRBD1 is a possible D gene (6 bases). The germline V gene has CDR1 SGDLS and CDR2 YYNGEE. The CDR3 is 13 amino acids. The V and J ends lost 4 bases and 6 bases respectively, with 13 bases between them. CDR3 in DNA: TGTGCCAGCAGCCCTTTTGGGGGCGATGGCTACACCTTC. Translated: CASSPFGGDGYTF.